Below are 24 T cell receptor beta chains sequenced from a single sample in a study of T cell repertoires in cytomegalovirus infection. One entry per CDR3 protein results from TCRdb running MiXCR on the reads. The table has 450,000 to 600,000 distinct CDR3 sequences, over 9% seen once. The sequenced sample consisted of PBMCs. These receptors came from a human donor in good health (CMV status not recorded). Some clones in this sample may be carry-over from other donors' samples.

This clonotype was found many times. The chain has TRBV5-1 and TRBJ1-1, with D uncertain. CDR1 is SGHRS and CDR2 is YFSETQ in the germline V gene. The CDR3 spans 14 residues. Trimming left V 0 bases short and J 6 bases short, with 12 bases between. Here the CDR3 reads CASSLGGIPPEAFF. DNA of the CDR3: TGCGCCAGCAGCTTGGGGGGAATTCCCCCTGAAGCTTTCTTT.

V usage is TRBV9 and J usage is TRBJ2-2, with TRBD2 matching 7 bases. Germline V CDR1 and CDR2: SGDLS, YYNGEE. V was clipped by 0 bases and J by 2 bases; unmatched bases: 7. The CDR3 sequence is 17 residues long. CDR3 bases: TGTGCCAGCAGCGTAGCCAGACTAGCCCCAAACACCGGGGAGCTGTTTTTT. As protein: CASSVARLAPNTGELFF.

This clonotype was seen many times. The chain employs TRBV5-4 and TRBJ2-3; no clear D gene. Germline CDR1 SGHNT, CDR2 YYREEE (reference sequence). Trimming removed 4 bases from V and 0 bases from J, with 12 bases in between. The CDR3 extends over 15 amino acids. The CDR3 DNA is TGTGCCAGCAGCCTTAAGGACGGTAGCACAGATACGCAGTATTTT. Residues: CASSLKDGSTDTQYF.

This clonotype was picked up a small number of times. The chain carries TRBV3-1 and TRBJ1-5; the D is unclear. Looked up from germline, CDR1 is LGHDT and CDR2 is YNNKEL (reference sequence). V was pared by 2 bases and J by 4 bases, with 12 bases between. The CDR3 has 15 amino acids. The CDR3 here is CASSQRAGENQPQHF. The CDR3 DNA is TGTGCCAGCAGCCAAAGGGCCGGTGAGAATCAGCCCCAGCATTTT.

V usage is TRBV3-1 and J usage is TRBJ2-1; D gene uncertain. From germline, CDR1 is LGHDT and CDR2 YNNKEL (reference sequence). Trimming left V 0 bases short and J 2 bases short, with 11 bases between. This CDR3 comprises 16 residues. CDR3 region: CASSQDLGPAYNEQFF. For the CDR3, the DNA is TGTGCCAGCAGCCAAGATCTAGGCCCAGCCTACAATGAGCAGTTCTTC.

This clonotype has just a few counts. V is TRBV6-6 and J is TRBJ2-7; 10 bases agree with TRBD1. The germline gives CDR1 MNHNY, CDR2 SVGAGI (reference sequence). The CDR3 is made up of 14 amino acids. The J segment lost 1 base and the V segment lost 8 bases, leaving 5 bases of the junction unmatched. CDR3 in DNA: TGTGCCAGCCTTCGGGGACAGGGGTCCTACGAGCAGTACTTC. It codes for CASLRGQGSYEQYF.

This clonotype came up a few times. The V gene is TRBV20-1, the J gene TRBJ2-3, with D perhaps TRBD2 (6 bases). The V end was cut by 0 bases, the J end by 5 bases, with 15 bases between. Looked up from germline, CDR1 is DFQATT and CDR2 is SNEGSKA (reference sequence). The CDR3 length is 15 residues. The CDR3 loop reads CSAREGRSHRDTQYF. CDR3 bases: TGCAGTGCTAGAGAGGGGAGGTCACACAGAGATACGCAGTATTTT.

The chain carries TRBV2 and TRBJ1-1, with D perhaps matching TRBD1 (5 bases). Germline CDR1 is SNHLY and CDR2 is FYNNEI. V was trimmed by 6 bases and J by 11 bases, leaving 16 bases between them. The CDR3 sequence is 12 residues long. CDR3 coding DNA: TGTGCCAGCAGGGGTACAGGCCGGAACGCTTTCTTT. Protein sequence: CASRGTGRNAFF.

This clonotype was seen ten or more times. One end of the junction fails to match germline, which may point to a read error. This chain links TRBV7-7 with TRBJ2-2; possibly TRBD2 for D (5 bases). CDR1 and CDR2 from the germline V gene are SSHAT and FNYEAQ (reference sequence). The CDR3 extends over 14 amino acids. CDR3 amino acids: CASSGYSNPGELFF. The CDR3 nucleotides are TGTGCTAGCAGCGGCTACAGTAACCCCGGGGAGCTGTTTTTT.

This clonotype was seen at least ten times. This chain uses TRBV11-2 with TRBJ1-6; tentative D call: TRBD1 (6 bases). Germline CDR1 and CDR2: SGHAT and FQNNGV. The length of the CDR3 is 16 residues. The ends were cut back, 3 bases at V and 10 bases at J, with 19 bases in the middle. The CDR3 sequence is CASSLGGPGTGSPLHF. For the CDR3, the DNA is TGTGCCAGCAGCTTGGGGGGGCCGGGAACTGGATCACCCCTCCACTTT.

This clonotype was detected many times. This chain links TRBV14 with TRBJ1-1; D perhaps matches TRBD1 (6 bases). This CDR3 has 15 residues. CDR1 is SGHDN and CDR2 is FVKESK in the germline V gene. Trimming took off 4 bases at V and 0 bases at J, with 12 bases between the two ends. For the CDR3, the DNA is TGTGCCAGCAGCCTGTACAGGGTCATGAACACTGAAGCTTTCTTT. It encodes CASSLYRVMNTEAFF.

The chain uses TRBV28 and TRBJ1-3; no reliable D call. Germline CDR1 reads MDHEN; CDR2 reads SYDVKM. The CDR3 contains 15 residues. Trimming shortened V by 7 bases and J by 2 bases, and 15 bases separated the two germline ends. The CDR3 protein is CASTGGWGTGNTIYF. The CDR3 DNA reads TGTGCCAGCACCGGAGGTTGGGGAACTGGAAACACCATATATTTT.

This chain connects TRBV5-5 to TRBJ2-1, with 7 bases identical to TRBD1. J was trimmed by 0 bases and V by 4 bases; bases with no gene match: 13. The CDR3 runs 18 residues. Germline V CDR1 and CDR2: SGHKS, YYEKEE (reference sequence). CDR3 amino acids: CASSPGGGQFSSYNEQFF. The CDR3 bases are TGTGCCAGCAGCCCTGGTGGGGGACAGTTCAGCTCCTACAATGAGCAGTTCTTC. The variable domain in full, with the rest retrieved from reference TRBV5-5 and TRBJ2-1, is DAGVTQSPTHLIKTRGQQVTLRCSPISGHKSVSWYQQVLGQGPQFIFQYYEKEERGRGNFPDRFSARQFPNYSSELNVNALLLGDSALYLCASSPGGGQFSSYNEQFFGPGTRLTVL.

The chain couples TRBV5-6 to TRBJ2-6; 11 bases match TRBD2. Germline V lookup: CDR1 SGHDT, CDR2 YYEEEE. Germline trimming cut 4 bases from V and 4 bases from J; bases unmatched to any gene: 7. This CDR3 comprises 17 residues. The CDR3 bases are TGTGCCAGCAGCCCACTAGCGGGAGCGGCAGGGGCCAACGTCCTGACTTTC. Residues: CASSPLAGAAGANVLTF.

V gene TRBV12-5 combines with J gene TRBJ2-5; 7 bases match TRBD1. The germline CDR1 and CDR2 sequences are LGHNT and FRNRAP. V was clipped by 0 bases and J by 4 bases; unmatched bases: 8. The length of the CDR3 is 16 residues. CDR3 region: CASGLVVDRESETQYF. In nucleotides, the CDR3 is TGTGCTAGTGGTTTGGTAGTCGACAGGGAATCAGAGACCCAGTACTTC.

This clonotype has a handful of counts. V gene TRBV5-5 combines with J gene TRBJ1-1; D is perhaps TRBD1 (5 bases). Germline values: CDR1 SGHKS, CDR2 YYEKEE (reference sequence). The V and J ends lost 0 bases and 4 bases respectively, with 10 bases between them. The length of the CDR3 is 14 residues. The CDR3 region is CASSLVGLFTEAFF. The DNA for the CDR3 is TGTGCCAGCAGCTTGGTGGGGCTTTTCACTGAAGCTTTCTTT.

This clonotype was recorded many times. The chain has TRBV10-3 and TRBJ2-3, with 13 bases matching TRBD2. In germline, CDR1 is ENHRY, CDR2 SYGVKD. CDR3 length: 17 amino acids. V gave up 6 bases and J gave up 2 bases; unmatched junction bases: 8. CDR3 in amino acids: CAIRRLAGGQFTDTQYF. The CDR3 DNA follows: TGTGCCATCAGGAGACTAGCGGGAGGCCAATTCACAGATACGCAGTATTTT.

This clonotype was seen ten or more times. The V call is TRBV7-3, the J call TRBJ2-1; D unresolved. The germline V gene has CDR1 SGHTA and CDR2 FQGTGA. V gave up 8 bases and J gave up 0 bases, with 8 bases separating them. CDR3 size: 13 residues. CDR3 nucleotide sequence: TGTGCCAGCTCGGTGTTCTCCTACAATGAGCAGTTCTTC. Residues: CASSVFSYNEQFF.

This clonotype has ten or more counts. The V gene is TRBV28, the J gene TRBJ1-5; D remains ambiguous. V was cut by 3 bases and J by 3 bases, with 12 bases left in between. The CDR3 runs to 15 residues. Germline assignment: CDR1 MDHEN and CDR2 SYDVKM. The CDR3 region is CASSFYGTYNQPQHF. CDR3 bases: TGTGCCAGCAGTTTTTACGGAACGTACAATCAGCCCCAGCATTTT.

This clonotype appeared a few times. The rearrangement links TRBV7-3 to TRBJ2-3; D is perhaps TRBD2 (7 bases). V lost 5 bases, J lost 6 bases, and 12 bases lay in between. Germline V gene data show CDR1 as SGHTA and CDR2 as FQGTGA. The CDR3 sequence is 13 residues long. The CDR3 sequence is CASSRGAGDTQYF. CDR3 DNA: TGTGCCAGCAGCCGGGGGGCGGGGGATACGCAGTATTTT.

This clonotype has at least ten counts. The V gene is TRBV24-1, the J gene TRBJ2-1; the D gene is possibly TRBD1 (6 bases). Germline-derived CDR1 and CDR2 are KGHDR and SFDVKD. The germline V and J ends were trimmed by 0 bases and 1 base, with 18 bases remaining between them. The CDR3 runs to 19 residues. CDR3 bases: TGTGCCACCAGTGATTTGGGCCCGACAGGAGTTCGGTCCTACAATGAGCAGTTCTTC. Translating it yields CATSDLGPTGVRSYNEQFF.

This clonotype was seen a few times. The gene calls are TRBV29-1 and TRBJ1-1, with D perhaps matching TRBD1 (6 bases). Germline V gene data show CDR1 as SQVTM and CDR2 as ANQGSEA. The CDR3 has 13 amino acids. V was cut by 6 bases and J by 4 bases, with 15 bases left in between. Here the CDR3 reads CSVRRGDGTEAFF. The CDR3 DNA reads TGCAGCGTCCGGAGGGGGGACGGCACTGAAGCTTTCTTT.

The chain carries TRBV10-3 and TRBJ1-1, with D maybe TRBD1 (6 bases). The V and J ends lost 6 bases and 5 bases respectively, with 19 bases between them. CDR3 length equals 15 residues. Germline V gene data show CDR1 as ENHRY and CDR2 as SYGVKD. CDR3 coding DNA: TGTGCCATCAGGCCGGAAGGACAGAGAGGGACTGAAGCTTTCTTT. It translates to CAIRPEGQRGTEAFF.

At least ten counts were recorded for this clonotype. The genes are TRBV7-8 and TRBJ1-2, with no clear D. CDR1 and CDR2 (germline): SGHVS, FQNEAQ. Trimming pared 1 base from V and 8 bases from J, leaving 8 bases between. This CDR3 spans 12 amino acids. The CDR3 nucleotides are TGTGCCAGCAGCTTAGTAATGGGGGGCTACACCTTC. It encodes CASSLVMGGYTF.